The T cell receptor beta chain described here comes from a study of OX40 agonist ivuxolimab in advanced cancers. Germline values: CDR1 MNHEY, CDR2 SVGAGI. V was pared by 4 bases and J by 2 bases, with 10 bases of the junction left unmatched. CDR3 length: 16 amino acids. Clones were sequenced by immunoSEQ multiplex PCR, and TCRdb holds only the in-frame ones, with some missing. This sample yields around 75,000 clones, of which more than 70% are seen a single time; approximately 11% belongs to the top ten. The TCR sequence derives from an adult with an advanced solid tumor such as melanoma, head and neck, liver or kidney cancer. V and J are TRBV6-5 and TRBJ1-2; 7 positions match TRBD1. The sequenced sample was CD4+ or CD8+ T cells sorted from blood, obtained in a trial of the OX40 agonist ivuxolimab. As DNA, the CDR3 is TGTGCCAGCAGTTCTTTCGGGACAGCCCGCAACTATGGCTACACCTTC. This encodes CASSSFGTARNYGYTF.